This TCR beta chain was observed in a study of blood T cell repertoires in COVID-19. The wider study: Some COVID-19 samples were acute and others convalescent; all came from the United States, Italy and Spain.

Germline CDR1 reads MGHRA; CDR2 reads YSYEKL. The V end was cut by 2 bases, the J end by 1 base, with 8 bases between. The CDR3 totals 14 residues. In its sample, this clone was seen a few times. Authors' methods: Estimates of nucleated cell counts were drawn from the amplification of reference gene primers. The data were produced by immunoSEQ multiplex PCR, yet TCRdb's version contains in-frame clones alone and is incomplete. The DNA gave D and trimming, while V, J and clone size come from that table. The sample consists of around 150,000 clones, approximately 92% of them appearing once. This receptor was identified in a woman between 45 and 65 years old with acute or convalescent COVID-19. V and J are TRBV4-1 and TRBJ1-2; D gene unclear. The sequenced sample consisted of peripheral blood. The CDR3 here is CASSQILINYGYTF. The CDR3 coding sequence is TGCGCCAGCAGCCAAATACTTATTAACTATGGCTACACCTTC.